The next 11 T cell receptor beta chains were all read from a single sample in a study of blood T cell repertoires in COVID-19. Data came from immunoSEQ multiplex PCR; TCRdb stores just in-frame clones and leaves some out. Here the sample spans 200,000 to 250,000 clones, about 85% being singletons. Sequencing was performed on peripheral blood. These receptors were taken from a man aged 50-60 years who had recovered from COVID-19.

This chain links TRBV7-9 with TRBJ2-3; 12 bases match TRBD2. The CDR3 extends over 19 amino acids. The V and J ends lost 5 bases and 3 bases, in that order; junction bases with no gene match: 15. Germline V gives CDR1 SEHNR, CDR2 FQNEAQ (reference sequence). The CDR3 here is CASSNAPLAGGLSTDTQYF. The CDR3 nucleotides are TGTGCCAGCAGCAACGCCCCCCTAGCGGGAGGGTTGAGTACAGATACGCAGTATTTT.

The V and J genes are TRBV10-2 and TRBJ1-1; TRBD1 matches 7 bases. The CDR3 consists of 14 residues. Unmatched junction bases numbered 9, after V lost 6 bases and J lost 5 bases. CDR1 is WSHSY and CDR2 is SAAADI in the germline V gene. CDR3 sequence (DNA): TGCGCCAGCAGGACAGGGAGCTCCGGGACTGAAGCTTTCTTT. This gives the protein CASRTGSSGTEAFF.

V gene TRBV6-1 combines with J gene TRBJ2-7; 8 positions match TRBD2. From germline, CDR1 is MNHNS and CDR2 SASEGT. The CDR3 totals 15 residues. V was pared by 3 bases and J by 2 bases, with 6 bases of the junction left unmatched. CDR3 sequence (DNA): TGTGCCAGCAGTGATACCGGGACTAGGCCCTACGAGCAGTACTTC. Residues: CASSDTGTRPYEQYF.

The genes are TRBV13 and TRBJ2-1; possibly TRBD1 for D (5 bases). V shed 5 bases and J shed 3 bases, with 11 bases lying between them. The CDR3 consists of 14 residues. CDR1 and CDR2 (germline): PRHDT, FYEKMQ (reference sequence). CDR3: CASSLVDNYNEQFF. The DNA for the CDR3 is TGTGCCAGCAGCCTCGTGGACAACTACAATGAGCAGTTCTTC.

Only a few counts were recorded for this clone. J is TRBJ2-7 and V is TRBV27; TRBD2 is a possible D gene (5 bases). Germline CDR1 and CDR2: MNHEY and SMNVEV (reference sequence). This CDR3 comprises 15 residues. Trimming cost V 0 bases and J 4 bases, with 13 bases left between them. The CDR3 region has the DNA TGTGCCAGCAGTTTATCGAGTCGGGTAGCGTACGAGCAGTACTTC. This gives the protein CASSLSSRVAYEQYF.

This sequence joins TRBV2 and TRBJ2-1; D is possibly TRBD2 (6 bases). The CDR3 spans 13 residues. Germline CDR1 is SNHLY and CDR2 is FYNNEI. V lost 2 bases, J lost 8 bases, and 10 bases lay in between. Written as DNA, the CDR3 is TGTGCCAGCAGTGAACACCGACTAGATGAGCAGTTCTTC. Its protein is CASSEHRLDEQFF. The full variable domain, in which reference TRBV2 and TRBJ2-1 provide the parts outside the CDR3, is EPEVTQTPSHQVTQMGQEVILRCVPISNHLYFYWYRQILGQKVEFLVSFYNNEISEKSEIFDDQFSVERPDGSNFTLKIRSTKLEDSAMYFCASSEHRLDEQFFGPGTRLTVL.

The chain links TRBV19 to TRBJ2-5, with 7 bases fitting TRBD1. Looked up from germline, CDR1 is LNHDA and CDR2 is SQIVND (reference sequence). V was pared by 5 bases and J by 3 bases, with 6 bases of the junction left unmatched. This CDR3 comprises 14 residues. CDR3 sequence reads: CASSAWQGEETQYF. In DNA form, the CDR3 reads TGTGCCAGTAGTGCCTGGCAGGGGGAAGAGACCCAGTACTTC. Using reference TRBV19 and TRBJ2-5 for the parts outside the CDR3, the full variable domain is DGGITQSPKYLFRKEGQNVTLSCEQNLNHDAMYWYRQDPGQGLRLIYYSQIVNDFQKGDIAEGYSVSREKKESFPLTVTSAQKNPTAFYLCASSAWQGEETQYFGPGTRLLVL.

J is TRBJ1-5 and V is TRBV6-6; D perhaps matches TRBD1 (5 bases). The germline V gene has CDR1 MNHNY and CDR2 SVGAGI (reference sequence). This CDR3 has 14 amino acids. The ends were cut back, 8 bases at V and 3 bases at J, with 14 bases in the middle. In nucleotides, the CDR3 is TGTGCCAGCCGCGACGGGGGTTACAATCAGCCCCAGCATTTT. As protein: CASRDGGYNQPQHF.

V is TRBV18 and J is TRBJ2-5; D is undetermined. Trimming stripped 2 bases from V and 2 bases from J, with 9 bases between. This CDR3 is built from 14 residues. The germline CDR1 and CDR2 sequences are KGHSH and LQKENI. Here the CDR3 DNA reads TGTGCCAGCTCACCAGGTCAGGTGCAAGAGACCCAGTACTTC. Its protein is CASSPGQVQETQYF.

The chain recombines TRBV2 with TRBJ2-3; D gene ambiguous. The CDR3 is 14 amino acids. Germline V CDR1 and CDR2: SNHLY, FYNNEI. V lost 7 bases and J lost 0, with 11 bases in between. The CDR3 protein is CASKFVLSTDTQYF. CDR3 in DNA: TGTGCCAGCAAATTTGTACTTAGCACAGATACGCAGTATTTT.

The CDR3 spells CASSVDGRADTQYF. DNA of the CDR3: TGTGCCAGCAGCGTCGACGGGAGAGCAGATACGCAGTATTTT. The chain uses TRBV9 and TRBJ2-3; D perhaps matches TRBD2 (6 bases). Germline V gene data show CDR1 as SGDLS and CDR2 as YYNGEE. Trimming stripped 2 bases from V and 4 bases from J, with 11 bases between. The CDR3 spans 14 residues.